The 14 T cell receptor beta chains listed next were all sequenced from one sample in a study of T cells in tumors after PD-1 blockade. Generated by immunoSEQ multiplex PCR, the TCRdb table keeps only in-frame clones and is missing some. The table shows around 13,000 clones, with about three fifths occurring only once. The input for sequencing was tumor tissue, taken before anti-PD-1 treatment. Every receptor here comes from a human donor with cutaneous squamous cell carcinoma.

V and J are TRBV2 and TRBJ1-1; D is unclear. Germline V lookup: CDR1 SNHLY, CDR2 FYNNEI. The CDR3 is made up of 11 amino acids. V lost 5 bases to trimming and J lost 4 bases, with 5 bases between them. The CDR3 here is CASSIGTEAFF. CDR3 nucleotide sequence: TGTGCCAGCAGTATCGGCACTGAAGCTTTCTTT.

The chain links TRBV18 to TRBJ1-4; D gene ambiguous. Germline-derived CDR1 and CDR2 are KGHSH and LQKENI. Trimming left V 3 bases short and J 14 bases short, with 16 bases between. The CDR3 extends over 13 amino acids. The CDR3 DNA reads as TGTGCCAGCTCACCGGGAAACGGGATTTGGCTGTTTTTT. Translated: CASSPGNGIWLFF. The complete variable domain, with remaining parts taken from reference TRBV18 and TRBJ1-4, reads NAGVMQNPRHLVRRRGQEARLRCSPMKGHSHVYWYRQLPEEGLKFMVYLQKENIIDESGMPKERFSAEFPKEGPSILRIQQVVRGDSAAYFCASSPGNGIWLFFGSGTQLSVL.

The CDR3 is CASSSPRYEQYF. The CDR3, as DNA: TGTGCCAGCAGTTCTCCCCGCTACGAGCAGTACTTC. The chain joins TRBV6-2 or TRBV6-3 to TRBJ2-7; D is undetermined. The V gene's germline CDR1 is MNHEY and CDR2 SVGEGT. V was clipped by 4 bases and J by 3 bases, with 7 bases between them. The CDR3 covers 12 residues.

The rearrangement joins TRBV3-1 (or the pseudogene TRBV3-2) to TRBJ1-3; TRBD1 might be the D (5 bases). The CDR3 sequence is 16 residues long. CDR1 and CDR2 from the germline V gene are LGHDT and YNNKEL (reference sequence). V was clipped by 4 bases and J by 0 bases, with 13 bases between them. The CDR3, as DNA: TGTGCCAGCAGCCCGAGGGGACGGATCTCTGGAAACACCATATATTTT. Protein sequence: CASSPRGRISGNTIYF.

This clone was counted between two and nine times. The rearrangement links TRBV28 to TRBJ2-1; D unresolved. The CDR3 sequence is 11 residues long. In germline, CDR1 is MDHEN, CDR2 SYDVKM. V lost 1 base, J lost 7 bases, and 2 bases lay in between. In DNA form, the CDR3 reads TGTGCCAGCAGTTTATATAATGAGCAGTTCTTC. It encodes CASSLYNEQFF.

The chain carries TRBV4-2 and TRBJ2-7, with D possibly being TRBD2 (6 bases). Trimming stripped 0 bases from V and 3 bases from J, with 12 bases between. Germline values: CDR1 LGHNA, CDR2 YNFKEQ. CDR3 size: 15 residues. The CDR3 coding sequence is TGTGCCAGCAGCCAAGATGGAGGGACTTACTACGAGCAGTACTTC. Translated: CASSQDGGTYYEQYF.

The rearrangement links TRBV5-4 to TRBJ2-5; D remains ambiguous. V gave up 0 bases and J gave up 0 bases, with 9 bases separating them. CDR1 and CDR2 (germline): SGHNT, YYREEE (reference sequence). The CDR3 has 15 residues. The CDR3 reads CASSLAIENQETQYF. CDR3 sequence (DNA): TGTGCCAGCAGCTTGGCCATAGAAAACCAAGAGACCCAGTACTTC.

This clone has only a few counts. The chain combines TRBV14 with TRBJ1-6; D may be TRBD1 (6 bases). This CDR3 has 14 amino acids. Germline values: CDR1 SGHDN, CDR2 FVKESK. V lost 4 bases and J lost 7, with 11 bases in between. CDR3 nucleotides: TGTGCCAGCAGCCGGACAGTGATGAATTCACCCCTCCACTTT. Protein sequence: CASSRTVMNSPLHF.

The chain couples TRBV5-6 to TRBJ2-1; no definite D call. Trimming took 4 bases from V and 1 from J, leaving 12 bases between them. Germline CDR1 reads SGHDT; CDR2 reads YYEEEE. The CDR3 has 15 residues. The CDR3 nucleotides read TGTGCCAGCAGCCGGCTAGAGATTTCCTACAATGAGCAGTTCTTC. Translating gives CASSRLEISYNEQFF.

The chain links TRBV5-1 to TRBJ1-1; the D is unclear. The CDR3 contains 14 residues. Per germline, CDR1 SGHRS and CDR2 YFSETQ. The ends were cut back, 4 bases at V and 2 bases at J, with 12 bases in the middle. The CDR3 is CASSAGLENTEAFF. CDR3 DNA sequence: TGCGCCAGCAGCGCGGGCCTCGAAAACACTGAAGCTTTCTTT.

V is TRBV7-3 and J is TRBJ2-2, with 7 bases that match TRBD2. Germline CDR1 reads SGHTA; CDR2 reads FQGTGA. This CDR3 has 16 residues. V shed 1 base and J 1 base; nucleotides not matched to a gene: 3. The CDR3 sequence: CASSLRPSGNTGELFF. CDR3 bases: TGTGCCAGCAGCTTAAGGCCTAGCGGGAACACCGGGGAGCTGTTTTTT.

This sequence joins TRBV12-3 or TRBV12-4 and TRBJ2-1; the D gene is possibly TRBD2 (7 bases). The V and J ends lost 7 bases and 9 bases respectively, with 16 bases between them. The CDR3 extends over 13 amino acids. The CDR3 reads CASTAGALGEQFF. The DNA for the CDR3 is TGTGCCAGCACCGCGGGGGCCCTGGGTGAGCAGTTCTTC.

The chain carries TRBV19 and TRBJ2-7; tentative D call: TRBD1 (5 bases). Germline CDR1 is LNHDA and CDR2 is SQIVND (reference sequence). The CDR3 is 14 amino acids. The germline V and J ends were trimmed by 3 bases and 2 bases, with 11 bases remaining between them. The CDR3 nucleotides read TGTGCCAGTAGTATCAGCCAGGGCCCCTACGAGCAGTACTTC. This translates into CASSISQGPYEQYF.

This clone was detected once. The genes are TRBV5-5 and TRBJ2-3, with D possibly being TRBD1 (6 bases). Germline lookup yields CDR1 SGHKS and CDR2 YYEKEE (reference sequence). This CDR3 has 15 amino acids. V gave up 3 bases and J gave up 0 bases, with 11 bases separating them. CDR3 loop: CASSSQGHSTDTQYF. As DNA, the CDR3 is TGTGCCAGCAGCTCCCAGGGGCATAGCACAGATACGCAGTATTTT.